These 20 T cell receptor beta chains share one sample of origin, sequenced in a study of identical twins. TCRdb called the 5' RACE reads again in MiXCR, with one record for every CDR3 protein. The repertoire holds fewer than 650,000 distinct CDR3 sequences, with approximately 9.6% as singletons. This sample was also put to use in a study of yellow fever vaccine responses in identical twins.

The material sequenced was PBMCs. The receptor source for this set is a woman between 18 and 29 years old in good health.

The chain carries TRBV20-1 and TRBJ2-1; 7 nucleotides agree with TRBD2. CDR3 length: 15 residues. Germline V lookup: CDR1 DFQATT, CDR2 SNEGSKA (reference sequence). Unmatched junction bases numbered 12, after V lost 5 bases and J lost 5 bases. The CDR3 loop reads CSARLAGKANNEQFF. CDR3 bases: TGCAGTGCTCGGTTAGCGGGTAAAGCGAACAATGAGCAGTTCTTC.

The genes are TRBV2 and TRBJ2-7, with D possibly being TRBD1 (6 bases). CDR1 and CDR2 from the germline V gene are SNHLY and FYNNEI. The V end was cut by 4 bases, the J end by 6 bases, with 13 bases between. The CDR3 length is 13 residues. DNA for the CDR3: TGTGCCAGCAGTGGGATACAGGGTTTCGAGCAGTACTTC. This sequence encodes CASSGIQGFEQYF.

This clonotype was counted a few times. The CDR3 loop is CSALDRELNYEQYF. The CDR3 DNA reads as TGCAGTGCTCTCGATAGGGAACTAAACTACGAGCAGTACTTC. This chain uses TRBV20-1 with TRBJ2-7; no clear D gene. V gave up 5 bases and J gave up 3 bases, with 17 bases separating them. The germline CDR1 and CDR2 sequences are DFQATT and SNEGSKA (reference sequence). The CDR3 runs 14 residues.

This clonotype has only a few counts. CDR3 residues: CANARELGQYF. The CDR3 DNA reads TGTGCCAACGCCAGGGAGTTAGGGCAGTACTTC. V gene TRBV21-1 combines with J gene TRBJ2-7; the DNA was not used to check the table's D call, TRBD1. TRBV21-1 is designated a pseudogene. This CDR3 has 11 amino acids.

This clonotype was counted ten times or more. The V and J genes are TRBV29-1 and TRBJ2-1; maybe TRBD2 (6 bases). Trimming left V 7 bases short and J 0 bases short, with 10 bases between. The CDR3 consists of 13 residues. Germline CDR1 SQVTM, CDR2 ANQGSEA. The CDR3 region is CSARLVSYNEQFF. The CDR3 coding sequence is TGCAGCGCCCGACTAGTCTCCTACAATGAGCAGTTCTTC.

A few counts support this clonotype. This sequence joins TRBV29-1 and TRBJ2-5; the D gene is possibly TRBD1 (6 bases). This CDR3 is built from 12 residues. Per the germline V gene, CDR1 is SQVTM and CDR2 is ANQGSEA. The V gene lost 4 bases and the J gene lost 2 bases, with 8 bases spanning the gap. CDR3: CSVVTGQETQYF. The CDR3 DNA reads TGCAGCGTTGTGACAGGACAAGAGACCCAGTACTTC.

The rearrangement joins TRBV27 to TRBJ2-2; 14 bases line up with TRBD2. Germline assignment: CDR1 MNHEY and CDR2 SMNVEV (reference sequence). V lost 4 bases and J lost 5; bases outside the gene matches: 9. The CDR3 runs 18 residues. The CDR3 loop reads CASSWGLAGEGGTGELFF. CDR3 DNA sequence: TGTGCCAGCAGTTGGGGACTAGCGGGAGAGGGGGGTACCGGGGAGCTGTTTTTT.

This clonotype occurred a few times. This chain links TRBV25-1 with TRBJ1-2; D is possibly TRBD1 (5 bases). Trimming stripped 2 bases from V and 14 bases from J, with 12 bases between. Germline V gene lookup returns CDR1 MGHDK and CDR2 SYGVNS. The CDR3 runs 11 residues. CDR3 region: CASSEIGGWTF. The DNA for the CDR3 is TGTGCCAGCAGTGAAATCGGGGGGTGGACCTTC.

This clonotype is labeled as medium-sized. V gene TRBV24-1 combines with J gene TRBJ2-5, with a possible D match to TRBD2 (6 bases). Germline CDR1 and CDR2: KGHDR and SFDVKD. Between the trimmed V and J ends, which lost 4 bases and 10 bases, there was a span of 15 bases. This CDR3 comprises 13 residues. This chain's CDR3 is CATSDDPGLVQYF. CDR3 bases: TGTGCCACCAGTGACGATCCGGGACTTGTCCAGTACTTC.

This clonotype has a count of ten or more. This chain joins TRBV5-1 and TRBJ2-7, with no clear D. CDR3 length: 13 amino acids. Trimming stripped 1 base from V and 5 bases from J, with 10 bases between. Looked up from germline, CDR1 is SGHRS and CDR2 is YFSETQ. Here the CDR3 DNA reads TGCGCCAGCAGCTTGTATGAGGAAAACGAGCAGTACTTC. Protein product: CASSLYEENEQYF.

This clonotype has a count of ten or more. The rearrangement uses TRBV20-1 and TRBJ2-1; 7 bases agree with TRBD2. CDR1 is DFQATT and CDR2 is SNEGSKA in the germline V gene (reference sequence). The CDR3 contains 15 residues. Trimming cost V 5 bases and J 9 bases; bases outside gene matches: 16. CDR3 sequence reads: CSADEMAGVEGEQFF. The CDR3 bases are TGCAGTGCTGACGAAATGGCGGGAGTAGAGGGTGAGCAGTTCTTC.

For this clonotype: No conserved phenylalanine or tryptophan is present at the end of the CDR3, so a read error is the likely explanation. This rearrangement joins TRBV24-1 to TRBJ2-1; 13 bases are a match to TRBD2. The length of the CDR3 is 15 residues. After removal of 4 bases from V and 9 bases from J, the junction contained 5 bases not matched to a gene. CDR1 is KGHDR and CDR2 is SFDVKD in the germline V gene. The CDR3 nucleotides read TGTGCCACCAGTGACCCCGGACTAGCGGGGGCTGAGCAGTTCCTC. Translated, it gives CATSDPGLAGAEQFL.

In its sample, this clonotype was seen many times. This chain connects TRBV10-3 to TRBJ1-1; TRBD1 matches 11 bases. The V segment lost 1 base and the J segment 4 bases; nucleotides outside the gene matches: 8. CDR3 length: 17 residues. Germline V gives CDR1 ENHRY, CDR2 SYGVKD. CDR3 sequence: CAISEWDRGVPSTEAFF. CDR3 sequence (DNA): TGTGCCATCAGTGAGTGGGACAGGGGGGTCCCGAGCACTGAAGCTTTCTTT.

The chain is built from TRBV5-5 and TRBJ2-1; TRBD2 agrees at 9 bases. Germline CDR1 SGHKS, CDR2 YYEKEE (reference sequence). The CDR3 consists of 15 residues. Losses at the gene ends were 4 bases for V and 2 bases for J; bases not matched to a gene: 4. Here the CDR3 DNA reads TGTGCCAGCAGCCGGGCGGGGGGGCCCTACAATGAGCAGTTCTTC. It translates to CASSRAGGPYNEQFF.

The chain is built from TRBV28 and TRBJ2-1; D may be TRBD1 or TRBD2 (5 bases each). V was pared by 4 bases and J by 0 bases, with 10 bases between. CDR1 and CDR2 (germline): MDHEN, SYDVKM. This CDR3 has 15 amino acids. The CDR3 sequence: CASSSGGTSYNEQFF. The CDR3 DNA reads TGTGCCAGCAGTTCGGGTGGGACCTCCTACAATGAGCAGTTCTTC.

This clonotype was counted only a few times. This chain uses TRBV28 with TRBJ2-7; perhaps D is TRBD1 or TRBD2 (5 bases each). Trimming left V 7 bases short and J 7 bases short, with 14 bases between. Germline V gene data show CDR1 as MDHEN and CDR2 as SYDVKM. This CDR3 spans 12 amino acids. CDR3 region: CASTTGPLEQYF. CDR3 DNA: TGTGCCAGCACCACGGGACCCCTAGAGCAGTACTTC. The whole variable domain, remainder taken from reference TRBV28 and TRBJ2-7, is DVKVTQSSRYLVKRTGEKVFLECVQDMDHENMFWYRQDPGLGLRLIYFSYDVKMKEKGDIPEGYSVSREKKERFSLILESASTNQTSMYLCASTTGPLEQYFGPGTRLTVT.

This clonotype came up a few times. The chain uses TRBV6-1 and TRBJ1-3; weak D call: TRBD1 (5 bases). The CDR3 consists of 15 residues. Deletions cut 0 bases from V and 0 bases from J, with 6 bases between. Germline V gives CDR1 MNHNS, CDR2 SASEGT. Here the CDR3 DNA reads TGTGCCAGCAGTGAAGCCAGGGACTCTGGAAACACCATATATTTT. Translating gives CASSEARDSGNTIYF.

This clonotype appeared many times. The CDR3 loop reads CSAHIPSGGAADTQYF. CDR3 DNA sequence: TGCAGTGCCCATATCCCGAGCGGGGGGGCCGCAGATACGCAGTATTTT. V and J are TRBV20-1 and TRBJ2-3; TRBD2 agrees at 10 bases. The CDR3 runs to 16 residues. Per germline, CDR1 DFQATT and CDR2 SNEGSKA (reference sequence). V shed 6 bases and J 4 bases; nucleotides not matched to a gene: 13.

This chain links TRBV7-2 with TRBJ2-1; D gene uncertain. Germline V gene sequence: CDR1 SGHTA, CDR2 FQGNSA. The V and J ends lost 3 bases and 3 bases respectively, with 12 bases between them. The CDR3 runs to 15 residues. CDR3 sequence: CASSLVDGDYNEQFF. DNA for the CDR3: TGTGCCAGCAGCTTGGTGGATGGGGACTACAATGAGCAGTTCTTC.

CDR3 sequence: CASRVSRDRPNQPQHF. The CDR3 DNA follows: TGTGCCAGCCGTGTTAGTAGGGATCGCCCTAATCAGCCCCAGCATTTT. The chain combines TRBV2 with TRBJ1-5; no clear D. The germline V gene has CDR1 SNHLY and CDR2 FYNNEI. The V gene lost 8 bases and the J gene lost 4 bases, with 21 bases spanning the gap. CDR3 length: 16 residues.